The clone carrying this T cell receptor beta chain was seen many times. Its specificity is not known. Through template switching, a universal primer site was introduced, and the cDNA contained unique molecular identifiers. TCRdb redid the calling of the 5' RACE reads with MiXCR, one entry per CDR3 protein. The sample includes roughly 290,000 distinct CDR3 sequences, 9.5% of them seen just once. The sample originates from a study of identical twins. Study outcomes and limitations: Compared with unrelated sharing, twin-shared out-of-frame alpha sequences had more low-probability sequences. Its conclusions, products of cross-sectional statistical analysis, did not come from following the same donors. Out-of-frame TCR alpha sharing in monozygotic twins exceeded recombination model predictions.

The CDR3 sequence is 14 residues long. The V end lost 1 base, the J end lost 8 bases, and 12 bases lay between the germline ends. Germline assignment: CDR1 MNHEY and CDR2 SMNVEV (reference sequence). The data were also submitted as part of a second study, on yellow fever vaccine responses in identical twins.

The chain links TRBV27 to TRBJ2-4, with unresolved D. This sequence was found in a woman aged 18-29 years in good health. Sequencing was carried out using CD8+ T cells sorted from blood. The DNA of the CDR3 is TGTGCCAGCAGTTTATTTGGCGCGTCGGACATTCAGTACTTC. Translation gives CASSLFGASDIQYF.